The rows below give T cell receptor beta chains drawn from one sample of a study of response to subunit inactivated influenza vaccine. Each CDR3 protein gets one entry after TCRdb re-called the RT-PCR reads with MiXCR. The data contain under 550,000 distinct CDR3 sequences, roughly 7.6% of them singletons. This sample comprised PBMCs from blood, obtained roughly 24 months after vaccination. These receptors came from a man between 50 and 69 years old who received an inactivated influenza vaccine. Both conserved end residues are part of each CDR3. D genes are given only for firm matches. Some rows mark clone size as missing; the rest say once, few, many or name a class of expanded clone.

D	V	J	size	CDR3	DNA
-	TRBV15	TRBJ2-1	many	CATSRNTASYNEQFF	TGTGCCACCAGCAGAAACACAGCCTCCTACAATGAGCAGTTCTTC
-	TRBV20-1	TRBJ1-1	few	CSARIRGRPLNTEAFF	TGCAGTGCTAGAATACGGGGCCGGCCCTTGAACACTGAAGCTTTCTTT
TRBD2	TRBV6-1	TRBJ2-5	-	CASTRTAGGQETQYF	TGTGCCAGCACCAGAACGGCGGGGGGCCAAGAGACCCAGTACTTC
-	TRBV20-1	TRBJ1-2	-	CSAGGLANYGYTF	TGCAGTGCAGGTGGACTGGCCAACTATGGCTACACCTTC
-	TRBV4-3	TRBJ2-7	-	CASSQDIPTEKYF	TGCGCCAGCAGCCAAGATATCCCGACAGAGAAGTACTTC
-	TRBV9	TRBJ2-1	many	CASSAPPASYEQFF	TGTGCCAGCAGCGCCCCCCCGGCATCATATGAGCAGTTCTTC
TRBD2	TRBV29-1	TRBJ2-7	-	CSVSGLAGVSYEQYF	TGCAGCGTTTCTGGACTAGCGGGAGTGTCATACGAGCAGTACTTC
-	TRBV6-1	TRBJ1-6	-	CASRPTTSVQNSPLHF	TGTGCCAGCAGGCCGACAACCTCCGTACAAAATTCACCCCTCCACTTT
-	TRBV3-1	TRBJ2-2	-	CASSQDRAAIGELFF	TGTGCCAGCAGCCAAGACCGGGCGGCTATCGGGGAGCTGTTTTTT
-	TRBV7-2	TRBJ1-1	many	CASSLITGNTEAFF	TGTGCCAGCAGCTTAATAACAGGGAACACTGAAGCTTTCTTT
TRBD1	TRBV7-2	TRBJ2-5	few	CASSPDRGHSQETQYF	TGTGCCAGCAGCCCGGACAGGGGGCATTCCCAAGAGACCCAGTACTTC